What follows is one T cell receptor beta chain and its context. Its cognate antigen has yet to be identified. This specimen comes from a study of T cells expressing NK-cell markers (dated by TCRdb to 2020 to 2022). About the study as a whole: In sorted CD3+CD56+NKG2C+, CD3+CD56+NKG2C- and CD3+CD56-NKG2C+ T-cell subsets from about eight donors, TCR beta-chain repertoires were profiled. The libraries were sequenced on Illumina HiSeq 2000/2500, MiSeq or NextSeq, producing 2 x 150 bp reads. The study sequenced eight donors, all healthy volunteers chosen at random: three men and five women. Among the eight sequenced donors, only one was HCMV-seronegative, while the other seven were HCMV-seropositive. Results the study describes overall, beyond this receptor: It remained unclear whether the expanded NKG2C-expressing T cell clones were specific for HCMV antigens. For over five donors, the dominant CD3+CD56+NKG2C+ clonotypes were among the top 10 CD8+ clonotypes and accounted for roughly 1.0-8% of CD8+ T cells. Those dominant clonotypes were again the most abundant among CD3+CD56-NKG2C+ cells in a few donors, at about 25-60.1%.

CDR1 and CDR2 (MDHEN, SYDVKM) derive from the germline V gene. From its cysteine to its phenylalanine, the CDR3 spans 13 amino acids. No nucleotide data were recorded. Sequencing relied on an Illumina HiSeq 2000. TCR beta cDNA libraries were made by 5'RACE template switching that added a universal primer site and unique molecular identifiers. Priming for cDNA synthesis came from the TCR beta constant segment, and two successive PCR amplification steps followed. Turning to the authors' computational methods: MIGEC was used to demultiplex reads and group reads by UMI, and MiTCR was used to assemble and quantify clonotypes. To exclude erroneous sequences, any TCR cDNA sequence not supported by at least two reads was discarded. The tcR package was used for downstream repertoire analysis, with clonotypes matched between fractions based on CDR3 nucleotide sequence plus V segment. VDJmatch was used to annotate antigen specificity against VDJdb, with one amino acid substitution in CDR3 allowed. Each entry corresponds to one CDR3 protein sequence from reads that TCRdb reprocessed, and DNA is not given. TCRdb's processing, not the study's, gives the V and J calls here. The sample table on file contains hundreds of thousands of distinct CDR3 sequences. Of the sample, roughly 3.5% is held by the ten largest clones.

HCMV-specific IgG was detected in serum with a commercial ELISA kit to determine HCMV serostatus. Peripheral blood mononuclear cells were isolated from blood by Ficoll density gradient centrifugation. The TCR sequence derives from a man younger than 30 in good health. Donor details come from another sample of the same person, matched by shared clones. The sample taken for sequencing was blood T cells: a sorted CD56 or NKG2C T cell subset, CD4+ or CD8+ T cells, or bulk PBMC T cells (not recorded which). The chain is encoded by TRBV28 joined to TRBJ2-7; the TRBD2 assignment by TCRdb is unverifiable without DNA. CDR3 protein: CASRGLAGPEQYF.